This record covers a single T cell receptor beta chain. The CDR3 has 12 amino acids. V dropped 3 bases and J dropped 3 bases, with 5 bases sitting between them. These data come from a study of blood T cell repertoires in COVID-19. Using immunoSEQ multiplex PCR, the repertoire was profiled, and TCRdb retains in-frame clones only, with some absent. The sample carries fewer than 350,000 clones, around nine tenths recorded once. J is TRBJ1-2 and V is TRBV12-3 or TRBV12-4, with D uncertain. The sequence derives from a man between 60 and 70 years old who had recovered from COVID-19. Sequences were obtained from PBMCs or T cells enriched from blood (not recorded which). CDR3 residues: CASSFVDYGYTF. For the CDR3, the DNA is TGTGCCAGCAGTTTTGTCGACTATGGCTACACCTTC.